Below are 16 T cell receptor beta chains sequenced from a single sample in a study of T-cell memory formation after mild COVID-19. A single record per CDR3 protein comes from TCRdb applying MiXCR to the 5' RACE reads. The data hold around 530,000 distinct CDR3 sequences, with 20% to 25% observed a single time. The source material was PBMCs or a T cell subset sorted from them (not recorded which). These receptors came from an adult woman who had mild COVID-19 (a few samples of this study predate the infection). Cell type and time point are not known.

The chain has TRBV4-2 and TRBJ1-5; 8 bases map to TRBD1. CDR3 size: 16 residues. Per the germline V gene, CDR1 is LGHNA and CDR2 is YNFKEQ. Germline trimming cut 0 bases from V and 6 bases from J; bases unmatched to any gene: 7. CDR3 region: CASSQDPQGAGQPQHF. DNA of the CDR3: TGTGCCAGCAGCCAAGATCCCCAGGGGGCAGGTCAGCCCCAGCATTTT.

A few counts support this clonotype. The chain's CDR3 is CASSSAGVHTEAFF. The DNA for the CDR3 is TGTGCCAGCAGTTCCGCAGGGGTGCACACTGAAGCTTTCTTT. V gene TRBV11-2 combines with J gene TRBJ1-1, with D possibly being TRBD1 (6 bases). Germline V gives CDR1 SGHAT, CDR2 FQNNGV. Trimming stripped 6 bases from V and 3 bases from J, with 14 bases between. The CDR3 length is 14 residues.

The chain links TRBV14 to TRBJ2-3; no clear D. The V gene's germline CDR1 is SGHDN and CDR2 FVKESK. This CDR3 spans 14 amino acids. V was clipped by 4 bases and J by 5 bases, with 13 bases between them. The CDR3 DNA follows: TGTGCCAGCAGCCCCGTCGGGCATGGAGATACGCAGTATTTT. Translating it yields CASSPVGHGDTQYF.

The gene calls are TRBV6-6 and TRBJ2-7; 10 bases fit TRBD2. This CDR3 contains 16 residues. J was trimmed by 6 bases and V by 6 bases; bases with no gene match: 14. Germline V gene data show CDR1 as MNHNY and CDR2 as SVGAGI (reference sequence). The CDR3 DNA reads as TGTGCCAGCAGCCAAGCTAGCGGGAGAGGCGGTGGCGAGCAGTACTTC. Protein product: CASSQASGRGGGEQYF.

Only a few counts were recorded for this clonotype. The chain's CDR3 is CASSLESGVPYEQYF. The CDR3 nucleotides read TGTGCCAGCAGCTTAGAGAGCGGGGTACCCTACGAGCAGTACTTC. The chain combines TRBV7-2 with TRBJ2-7, with 7 bases matching TRBD2. Germline V gene sequence: CDR1 SGHTA, CDR2 FQGNSA. The CDR3 is 15 residues long. Losses at the gene ends were 1 base for V and 2 bases for J; bases not matched to a gene: 5.

The V call is TRBV12-3 or TRBV12-4, the J call TRBJ2-7; 8 bases match TRBD1. With 7 bases clipped from V and 6 bases from J, the junction kept 14 bases outside the gene matches. This CDR3 is built from 15 residues. The CDR3 loop is CASTLRGQDGGEQYF. As DNA, the CDR3 is TGTGCCAGCACCCTCCGGGGACAGGACGGGGGCGAGCAGTACTTC.

This clonotype was observed a handful of times. The CDR3 nucleotides are TGTGCCAGCTCTCCCGGGACAGGGGAATACGAGCAGTACTTC. It yields the protein CASSPGTGEYEQYF. This chain connects TRBV18 to TRBJ2-7; TRBD1 matches at 10 bases. Losses at the gene ends were 6 bases for V and 4 bases for J; bases not matched to a gene: 6. This CDR3 has 14 amino acids. CDR1 is KGHSH and CDR2 is LQKENI in the germline V gene.

The genes are TRBV9 and TRBJ2-3, with TRBD1 identical over 7 bases. Germline CDR1 reads SGDLS; CDR2 reads YYNGEE. V dropped 3 bases and J dropped 4; count of bases not matched to a gene: 20. This CDR3 spans 19 amino acids. The CDR3 DNA reads TGTGCCAGCAGCGACGGTTCCTCACCCGGGACAGTAAACGCAGATACGCAGTATTTT. Amino acid sequence: CASSDGSSPGTVNADTQYF. Full variable domain (outside the CDR3, taken from reference TRBV9 and TRBJ2-3): DSGVTQTPKHLITATGQRVTLRCSPRSGDLSVYWYQQSLDQGLQFLIQYYNGEERAKGNILERFSAQQFPDLHSELNLSSLELGDSALYFCASSDGSSPGTVNADTQYFGPGTRLTVL.

The chain couples TRBV20-1 to TRBJ1-2; D is unclear. Trimming removed 0 bases from V and 8 bases from J, with 22 bases in between. CDR1 DFQATT and CDR2 SNEGSKA come from the germline V gene (reference sequence). The CDR3 is made up of 16 amino acids. Written as DNA, the CDR3 is TGCAGTGCTAGAGATCCCCATCCGGGTCCGGTCCTAGGCTACACCTTC. Protein product: CSARDPHPGPVLGYTF.

The chain couples TRBV18 to TRBJ2-5; 7 bases are shared with TRBD1. Losses at the gene ends were 0 bases for V and 4 bases for J; bases not matched to a gene: 8. CDR1 and CDR2 (germline): KGHSH, LQKENI. This CDR3 spans 16 amino acids. The CDR3 sequence is CASSPPTRGRRETQYF. CDR3 coding DNA: TGTGCCAGCTCACCACCTACTAGGGGGCGAAGAGAGACCCAGTACTTC.

This clonotype was seen a few times. The chain combines TRBV6-5 with TRBJ1-1, with D tentatively TRBD1 (6 bases). CDR3 size: 16 residues. Trimming stripped 0 bases from V and 2 bases from J, with 13 bases between. Germline CDR1 reads MNHEY; CDR2 reads SVGAGI. As DNA, the CDR3 is TGTGCCAGCAGTTACTCTCGACAGGCCAAAAACACTGAAGCTTTCTTT. It codes for CASSYSRQAKNTEAFF.

This clonotype appeared a few times. V and J are TRBV5-1 and TRBJ1-4; D might be TRBD1 (6 bases). V was cut by 0 bases and J by 7 bases, with 16 bases left in between. The CDR3 extends over 16 amino acids. The germline gives CDR1 SGHRS, CDR2 YFSETQ. As DNA, the CDR3 is TGCGCCAGCAGCTTGGCCTCCGGGACACCCTCTGAAAAACTGTTTTTT. Translation gives CASSLASGTPSEKLFF.

This clonotype was found many times. A junction boundary mismatches the germline segment, possibly from a read error. V usage is TRBV7-7 and J usage is TRBJ2-3; D may be TRBD1 or TRBD2 (5 bases each). This CDR3 has 14 residues. Germline CDR1 SSHAT, CDR2 FNYEAQ (reference sequence). The CDR3 loop is CASSLAQRGDTQYF. CDR3 sequence (DNA): TGTGCTAGCAGCTTAGCCCAGAGGGGCGATACGCAGTATTTT.

This clonotype was counted ten times or more. This chain uses TRBV5-1 with TRBJ2-7, with 10 bases aligning to TRBD2. V lost 2 bases to trimming and J lost 2 bases; unmatched junction nucleotides: 16. CDR3 size: 19 residues. Germline CDR1 SGHRS, CDR2 YFSETQ. CDR3 residues: CASSFVSGGASVGPYEQYF. The CDR3 DNA is TGCGCCAGCAGCTTCGTAAGCGGGGGGGCCTCGGTCGGTCCCTACGAGCAGTACTTC.

This clonotype was found a few times. The rearrangement uses TRBV10-3 and TRBJ1-4; no definite D call. The CDR3 has 13 residues. The germline gives CDR1 ENHRY, CDR2 SYGVKD. V was trimmed by 2 bases and J by 8 bases, leaving 9 bases between them. The CDR3 reads CAISEGANEKLFF. As DNA, the CDR3 is TGTGCCATCAGTGAGGGAGCGAACGAAAAACTGTTTTTT.

The chain uses TRBV18 and TRBJ2-7, with 8 bases matching TRBD1. There are 15 residues in the CDR3. Germline values: CDR1 KGHSH, CDR2 LQKENI. Trimming cost V 6 bases and J 0 bases; bases outside gene matches: 7. The CDR3 region has the DNA TGTGCCAGCTCCCCAGGACAGGGATTCTCCTACGAGCAGTACTTC. Its translation: CASSPGQGFSYEQYF.